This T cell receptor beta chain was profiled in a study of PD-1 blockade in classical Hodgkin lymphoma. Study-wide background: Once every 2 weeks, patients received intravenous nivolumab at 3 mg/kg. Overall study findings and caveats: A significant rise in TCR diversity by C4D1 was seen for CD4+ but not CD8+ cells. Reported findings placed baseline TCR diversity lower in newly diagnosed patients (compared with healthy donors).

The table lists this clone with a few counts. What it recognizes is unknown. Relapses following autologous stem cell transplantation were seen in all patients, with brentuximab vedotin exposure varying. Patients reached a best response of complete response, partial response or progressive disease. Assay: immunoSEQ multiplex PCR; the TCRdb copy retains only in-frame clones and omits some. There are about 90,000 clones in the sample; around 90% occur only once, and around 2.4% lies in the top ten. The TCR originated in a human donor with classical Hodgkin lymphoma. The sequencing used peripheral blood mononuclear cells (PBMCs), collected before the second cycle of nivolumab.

The CDR3 loop reads CASRPQGESGELFF. CDR3 DNA sequence: TGTGCCAGCCGTCCTCAGGGGGAGTCCGGGGAGCTGTTTTTT. J is TRBJ2-2 and V is TRBV25-1; 7 nucleotides agree with TRBD1. After removal of 8 bases from V and 6 bases from J, the junction contained 9 bases not matched to a gene. This CDR3 comprises 14 residues. Germline V gene data show CDR1 as MGHDK and CDR2 as SYGVNS.